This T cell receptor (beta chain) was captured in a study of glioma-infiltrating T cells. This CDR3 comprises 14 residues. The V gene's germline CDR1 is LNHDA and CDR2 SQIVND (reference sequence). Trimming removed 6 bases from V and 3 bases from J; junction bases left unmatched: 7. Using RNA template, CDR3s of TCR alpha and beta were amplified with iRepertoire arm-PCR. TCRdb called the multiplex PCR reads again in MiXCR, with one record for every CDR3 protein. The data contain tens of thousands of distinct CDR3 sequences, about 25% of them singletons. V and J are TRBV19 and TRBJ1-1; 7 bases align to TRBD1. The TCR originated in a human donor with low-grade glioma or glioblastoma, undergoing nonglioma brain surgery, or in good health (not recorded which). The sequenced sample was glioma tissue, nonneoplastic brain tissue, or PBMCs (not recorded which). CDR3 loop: CASRSQGGDTEAFF. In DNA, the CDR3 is TGTGCCAGTAGATCCCAGGGGGGGGACACTGAAGCTTTCTTT.